Listed here are 2 T cell receptor beta chains from one sample, sequenced in a study of blood T cell repertoires in COVID-19. Profiled with immunoSEQ multiplex PCR; TCRdb holds only in-frame clones, not every one. The sample holds about 280,000 clones, roughly 85% seen once. Sequencing was performed on PBMCs or T cells enriched from blood (not recorded which). All receptors derive from a woman in her 50s who had recovered from COVID-19.

This clone was seen only once. The genes are TRBV3-1 (or the pseudogene TRBV3-2) and TRBJ1-2; no clear D. The CDR3 sequence is 12 residues long. The germline V gene has CDR1 LGHDT and CDR2 YNNKEL (reference sequence). Between the trimmed V and J ends, which lost 5 bases and 4 bases, there was a span of 8 bases. The CDR3 here is CASSFAGYGYTF. The CDR3 DNA reads TGTGCCAGCAGCTTTGCAGGCTATGGCTACACCTTC.

The chain has TRBV5-1 and TRBJ1-3, with D uncertain. CDR1 and CDR2 from the germline V gene are SGHRS and YFSETQ. The CDR3 is 16 amino acids. Trimming cost V 7 bases and J 0 bases, with 17 bases left between them. The CDR3 spells CASSYGVTVSGNTIYF. DNA of the CDR3: TGCGCCAGCTCATACGGGGTCACAGTCTCTGGAAACACCATATATTTT.